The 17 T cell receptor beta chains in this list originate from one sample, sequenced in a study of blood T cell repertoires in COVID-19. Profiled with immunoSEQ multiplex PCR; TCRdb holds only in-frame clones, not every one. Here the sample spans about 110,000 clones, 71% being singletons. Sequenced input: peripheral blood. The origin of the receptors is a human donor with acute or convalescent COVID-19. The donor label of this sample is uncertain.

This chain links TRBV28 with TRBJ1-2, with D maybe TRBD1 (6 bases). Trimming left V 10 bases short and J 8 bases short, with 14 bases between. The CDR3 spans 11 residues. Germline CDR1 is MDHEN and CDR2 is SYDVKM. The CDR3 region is CATQQGRGYTF. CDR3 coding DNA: TGTGCCACTCAACAGGGAAGAGGCTACACCTTC.

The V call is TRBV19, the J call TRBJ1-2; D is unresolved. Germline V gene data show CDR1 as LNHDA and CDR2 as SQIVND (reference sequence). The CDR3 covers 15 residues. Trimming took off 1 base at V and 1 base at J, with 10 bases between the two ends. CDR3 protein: CASSIGPRGNYGYTF. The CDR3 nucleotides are TGTGCCAGTAGTATAGGGCCCCGGGGTAACTATGGCTACACCTTC.

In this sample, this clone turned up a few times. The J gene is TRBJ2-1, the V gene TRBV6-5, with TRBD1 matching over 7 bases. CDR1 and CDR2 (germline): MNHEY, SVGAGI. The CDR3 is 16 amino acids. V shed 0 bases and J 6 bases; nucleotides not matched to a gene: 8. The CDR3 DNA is TGTGCCAGCAGTTACTCGACAGGGACAGTAGGCAATGAGCAGTTCTTC. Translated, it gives CASSYSTGTVGNEQFF.

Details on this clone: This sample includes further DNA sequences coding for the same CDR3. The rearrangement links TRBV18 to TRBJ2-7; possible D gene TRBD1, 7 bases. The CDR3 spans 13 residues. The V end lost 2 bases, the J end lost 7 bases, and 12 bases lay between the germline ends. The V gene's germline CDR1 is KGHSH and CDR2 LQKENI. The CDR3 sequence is CASSPKGAGEQYV. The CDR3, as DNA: TGTGCCAGCTCACCAAAGGGGGCGGGAGAGCAGTACGTC.

The CDR3 DNA is TGCGCCAGCAGCCCCAATGCGGGGGGACTCAACACCGGGGAGCTGTTTTTT. Its protein product is CASSPNAGGLNTGELFF. The rearrangement links TRBV5-1 to TRBJ2-2; 8 nucleotides line up with TRBD2. The V gene's germline CDR1 is SGHRS and CDR2 YFSETQ. V was clipped by 4 bases and J by 2 bases; unmatched bases: 10. This CDR3 has 17 amino acids.

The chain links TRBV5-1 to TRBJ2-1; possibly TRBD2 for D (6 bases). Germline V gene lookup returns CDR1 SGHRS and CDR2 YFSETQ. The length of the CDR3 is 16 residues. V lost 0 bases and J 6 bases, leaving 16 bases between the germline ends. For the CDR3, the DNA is TGCGCCAGCAGCTTGGATCTGGGACTTCGACTCAATGAGCAGTTCTTC. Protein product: CASSLDLGLRLNEQFF.

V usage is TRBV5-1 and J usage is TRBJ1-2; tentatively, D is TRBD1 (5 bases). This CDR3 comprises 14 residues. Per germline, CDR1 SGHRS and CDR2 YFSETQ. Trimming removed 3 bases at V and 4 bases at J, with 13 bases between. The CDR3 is CASSSIQDTYGYTF. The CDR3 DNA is TGCGCCAGCAGCTCAATACAGGATACCTATGGCTACACCTTC.

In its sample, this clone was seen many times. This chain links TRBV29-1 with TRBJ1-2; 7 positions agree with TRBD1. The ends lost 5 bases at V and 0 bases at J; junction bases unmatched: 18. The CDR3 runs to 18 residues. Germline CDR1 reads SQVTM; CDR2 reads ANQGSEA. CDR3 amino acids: CSVQVTGALILANYGYTF. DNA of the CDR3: TGCAGCGTTCAAGTCACAGGGGCGTTGATACTAGCTAACTATGGCTACACCTTC.

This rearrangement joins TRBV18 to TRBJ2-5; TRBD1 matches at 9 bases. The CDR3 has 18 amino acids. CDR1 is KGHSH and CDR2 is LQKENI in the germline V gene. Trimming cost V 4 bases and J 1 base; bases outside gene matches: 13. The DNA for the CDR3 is TGTGCCAGCTCACTCGTAAAGCTTACAGGGGGCCTCCAAGAGACCCAGTACTTC. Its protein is CASSLVKLTGGLQETQYF.

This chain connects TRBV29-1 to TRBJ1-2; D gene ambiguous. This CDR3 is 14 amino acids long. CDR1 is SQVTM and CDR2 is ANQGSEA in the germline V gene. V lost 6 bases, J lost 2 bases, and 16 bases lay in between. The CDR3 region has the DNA TGCAGCGTCGAAACCCCACCTATCAACTATGGCTACACCTTC. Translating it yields CSVETPPINYGYTF. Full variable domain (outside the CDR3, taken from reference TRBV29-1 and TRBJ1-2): SAVISQKPSRDICQRGTSLTIQCQVDSQVTMMFWYRQQPGQSLTLIATANQGSEATYESGFVIDKFPISRPNLTFSTLTVSNMSPEDSSIYLCSVETPPINYGYTFGSGTRLTVV.

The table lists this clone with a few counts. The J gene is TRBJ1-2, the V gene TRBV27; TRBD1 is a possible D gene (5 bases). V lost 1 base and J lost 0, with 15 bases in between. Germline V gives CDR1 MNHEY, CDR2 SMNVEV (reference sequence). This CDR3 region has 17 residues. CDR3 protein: CASSLFPTTDTNYGYTF. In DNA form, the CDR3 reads TGTGCCAGCAGTTTATTCCCCACGACAGACACTAACTATGGCTACACCTTC.

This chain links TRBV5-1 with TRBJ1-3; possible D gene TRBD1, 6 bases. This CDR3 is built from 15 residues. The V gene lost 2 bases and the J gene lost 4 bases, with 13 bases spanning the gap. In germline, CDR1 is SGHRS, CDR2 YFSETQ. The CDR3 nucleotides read TGCGCCAGCAGCTTACAGGGTTTACTCGGAAACACCATATATTTT. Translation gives CASSLQGLLGNTIYF.

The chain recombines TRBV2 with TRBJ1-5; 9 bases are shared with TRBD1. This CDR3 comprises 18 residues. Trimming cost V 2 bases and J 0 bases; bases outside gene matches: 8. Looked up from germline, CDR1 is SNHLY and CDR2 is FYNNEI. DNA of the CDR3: TGTGCCAGCAGTGAAAAGGACAGGGGCCTCTATAGCAATCAGCCCCAGCATTTT. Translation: CASSEKDRGLYSNQPQHF. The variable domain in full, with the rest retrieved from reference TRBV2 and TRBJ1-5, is EPEVTQTPSHQVTQMGQEVILRCVPISNHLYFYWYRQILGQKVEFLVSFYNNEISEKSEIFDDQFSVERPDGSNFTLKIRSTKLEDSAMYFCASSEKDRGLYSNQPQHFGDGTRLSIL.

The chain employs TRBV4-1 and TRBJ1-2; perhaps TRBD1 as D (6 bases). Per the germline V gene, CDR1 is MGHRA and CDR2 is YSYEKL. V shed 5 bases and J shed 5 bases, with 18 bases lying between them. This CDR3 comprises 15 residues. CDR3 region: CASSSSDSGPYGYTF. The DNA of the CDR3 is TGCGCCAGCAGCTCCTCGGACAGTGGCCCATATGGCTACACCTTC.

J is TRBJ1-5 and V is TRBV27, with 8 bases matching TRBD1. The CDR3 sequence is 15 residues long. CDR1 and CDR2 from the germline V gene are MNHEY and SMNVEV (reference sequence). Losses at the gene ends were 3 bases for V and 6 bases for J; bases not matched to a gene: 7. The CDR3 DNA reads TGTGCCAGCAGTTTTAGGGACAGGTCCGGTCAGCCCCAGCATTTT. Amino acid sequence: CASSFRDRSGQPQHF.

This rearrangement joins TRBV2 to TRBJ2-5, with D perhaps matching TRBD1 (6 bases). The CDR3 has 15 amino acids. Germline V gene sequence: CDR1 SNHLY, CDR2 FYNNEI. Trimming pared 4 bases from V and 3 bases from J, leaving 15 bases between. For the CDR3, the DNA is TGTGCCAGCAGTGGGCCAGGGGACCCTAAAGAGACCCAGTACTTC. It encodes CASSGPGDPKETQYF.

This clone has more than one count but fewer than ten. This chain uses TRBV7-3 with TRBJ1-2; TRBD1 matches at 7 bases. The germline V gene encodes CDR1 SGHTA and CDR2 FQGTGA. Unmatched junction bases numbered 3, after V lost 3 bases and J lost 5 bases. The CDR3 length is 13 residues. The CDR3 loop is CASSLTGKYGYTF. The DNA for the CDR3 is TGTGCCAGCAGCTTGACAGGGAAATATGGCTACACCTTC. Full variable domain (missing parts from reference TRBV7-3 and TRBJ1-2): GAGVSQTPSNKVTEKGKYVELRCDPISGHTALYWYRQSLGQGPEFLIYFQGTGAADDSGLPNDRFFAVRPEGSVSTLKIQRTERGDSAVYLCASSLTGKYGYTFGSGTRLTVV.